This TCR beta chain was observed in a study of human T cells and chemical hapten exposure. The ends were cut back, 3 bases at V and 2 bases at J, with 11 bases in the middle. This CDR3 is built from 14 residues. The V gene's germline CDR1 is MDHEN and CDR2 SYDVKM. Per the study methods: Sequenced samples showed a median of around 100,000 TCRs each, with counts running from roughly 23,000 to 700,000. Each CDR3 protein gets one entry after TCRdb re-called the RACE reads with MiXCR. The authors' filters were not applied to this entry. The table has some 57,000 distinct CDR3 sequences, approximately 10% seen once. Time point described: pre-sensitization, week 0. Treatment of the sample: therapeutic diphenylcyclopropenone sensitization with weekly scalp DPC. Unfractionated whole blood served as the source for total RNA extraction. Donors were 18 to 70-year-old alopecia patients suitable for DPC.

The sequences come from whole blood, collected in connection with sensitization to the hapten diphenylcyclopropenone (DPC). This chain connects TRBV28 to TRBJ2-7; tentatively, D is TRBD2 (5 bases). The clonotype comes from a woman in her 30s with alopecia areata. Some clones in this sample may be carry-over from other donors' samples. The CDR3 region has the DNA TGTGCCAGCAGTTTTCAACCGGGGACCTACGAGCAGTACTTC. Protein sequence: CASSFQPGTYEQYF. The complete variable domain, with remaining parts taken from reference TRBV28 and TRBJ2-7, reads DVKVTQSSRYLVKRTGEKVFLECVQDMDHENMFWYRQDPGLGLRLIYFSYDVKMKEKGDIPEGYSVSREKKERFSLILESASTNQTSMYLCASSFQPGTYEQYFGPGTRLTVT.